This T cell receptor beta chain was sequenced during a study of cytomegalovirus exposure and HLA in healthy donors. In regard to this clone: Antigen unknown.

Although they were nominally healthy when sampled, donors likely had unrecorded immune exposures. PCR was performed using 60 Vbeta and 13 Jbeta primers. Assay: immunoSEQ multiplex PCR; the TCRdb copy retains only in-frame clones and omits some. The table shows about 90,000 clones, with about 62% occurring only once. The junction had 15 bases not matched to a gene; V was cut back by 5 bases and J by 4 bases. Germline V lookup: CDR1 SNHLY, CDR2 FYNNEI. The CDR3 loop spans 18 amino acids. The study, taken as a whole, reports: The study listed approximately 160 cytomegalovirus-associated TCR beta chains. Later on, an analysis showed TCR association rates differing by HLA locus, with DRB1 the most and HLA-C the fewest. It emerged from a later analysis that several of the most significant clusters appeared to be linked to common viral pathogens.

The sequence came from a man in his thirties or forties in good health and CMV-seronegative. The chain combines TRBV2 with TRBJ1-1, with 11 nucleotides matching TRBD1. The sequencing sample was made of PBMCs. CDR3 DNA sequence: TGTGCCAGCAGTCCAGGACAGGGGGCGAAACGAGGCGGCACTGAAGCTTTCTTT. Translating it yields CASSPGQGAKRGGTEAFF.